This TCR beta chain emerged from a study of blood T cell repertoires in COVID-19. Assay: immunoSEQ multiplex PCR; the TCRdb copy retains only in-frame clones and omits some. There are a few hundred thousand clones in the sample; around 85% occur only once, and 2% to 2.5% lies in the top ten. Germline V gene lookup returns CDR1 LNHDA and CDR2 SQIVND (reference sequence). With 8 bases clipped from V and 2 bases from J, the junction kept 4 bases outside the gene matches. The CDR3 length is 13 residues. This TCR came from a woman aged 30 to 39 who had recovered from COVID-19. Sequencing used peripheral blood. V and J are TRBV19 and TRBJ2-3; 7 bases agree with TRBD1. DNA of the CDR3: TGTGCCAGTCACGAGGGGGCCACAGATACGCAGTATTTT. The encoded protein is CASHEGATDTQYF.